A selection of T cell receptor beta chains follows, all from one sample in a study of T cells in Graves' hyperthyroidism and ophthalmopathy. MiXCR, run by TCRdb on the multiplex PCR reads, gives a single entry per CDR3 protein. The repertoire has 550,000 to 600,000 distinct CDR3 sequences, roughly 17% of them found once; the top ten carry 18%. Input material: blood. These receptors came from a woman under 30 with Graves' hyperthyroidism. The CDR3 runs from the conserved cysteine through the conserved F or W. A D gene is named only where the DNA matches it firmly. Clone sizes are given selectively: once, few, many, or a class where the clone is expanded.

j_call: TRBJ2-7
clone_size: .
v_call: TRBV27
d_call: TRBD2
cdr3_aa: CASSQSGTRNEQYF
cdr3_nt: TGTGCCAGCAGCCAATCCGGGACTAGGAACGAGCAGTACTTC

j_call: TRBJ2-1
clone_size: many
v_call: TRBV5-1
d_call: .
cdr3_aa: CASSSPGKPYNEQFF
cdr3_nt: TGCGCCAGCAGCTCCCCGGGGAAGCCCTACAATGAGCAGTTCTTC

j_call: TRBJ1-2
clone_size: many
v_call: TRBV11-2
d_call: .
cdr3_aa: CASSLDPNYGYTF
cdr3_nt: TGTGCCAGCAGCTTAGATCCGAACTATGGCTACACCTTC

j_call: TRBJ1-2
clone_size: few
v_call: TRBV6-2/TRBV6-3
d_call: .
cdr3_aa: CASSQPKQGGYGYTF
cdr3_nt: TGTGCCAGCAGTCAACCTAAACAGGGAGGCTATGGCTACACCTTC

j_call: TRBJ2-2
clone_size: .
v_call: TRBV11-3
d_call: TRBD2
cdr3_aa: CASTGSGSGRELFF
cdr3_nt: TGTGCCAGCACGGGTAGCGGGTCCGGCCGGGAGCTGTTTTTT

j_call: TRBJ2-2
clone_size: few
v_call: TRBV6-1
d_call: .
cdr3_aa: CASTQGAGELFF
cdr3_nt: TGTGCCAGCACCCAAGGGGCCGGGGAGCTGTTTTTT

j_call: TRBJ2-3
clone_size: many
v_call: TRBV20-1
d_call: TRBD2
cdr3_aa: CSARRLAGVDTQYF
cdr3_nt: TGCAGTGCTAGAAGGCTAGCGGGAGTAGATACGCAGTATTTT

j_call: TRBJ2-7
clone_size: .
v_call: TRBV18
d_call: TRBD1
cdr3_aa: CASSPDGQVQYF
cdr3_nt: TGTGCCAGCTCACCGGACGGACAGGTGCAGTACTTC

j_call: TRBJ1-1
clone_size: many
v_call: TRBV28
d_call: .
cdr3_aa: CASSLFGGVAFF
cdr3_nt: TGTGCCAGCAGTTTATTCGGGGGAGTAGCTTTCTTT

j_call: TRBJ1-5
clone_size: .
v_call: TRBV20-1
d_call: .
cdr3_aa: CSARDQGTVSNQPQHF
cdr3_nt: TGCAGTGCTAGAGATCAGGGGACGGTTAGCAATCAGCCCCAGCATTTT

j_call: TRBJ2-1
clone_size: many
v_call: TRBV6-2/TRBV6-3
d_call: TRBD1
cdr3_aa: CASSYYYGSGTGLYNEQFF
cdr3_nt: TGTGCCAGCAGTTACTATTACGGATCCGGGACAGGGCTATACAATGAGCAGTTCTTC

j_call: TRBJ2-3
clone_size: .
v_call: TRBV19
d_call: TRBD2
cdr3_aa: CASSIAGEDTQYF
cdr3_nt: TGTGCCAGTAGTATTGCGGGAGAAGATACGCAGTATTTT

j_call: TRBJ1-1
clone_size: many
v_call: TRBV15
d_call: .
cdr3_aa: CATSRQLYTEAFF
cdr3_nt: TGTGCCACCAGCAGACAACTGTACACTGAAGCTTTCTTT

j_call: TRBJ2-3
clone_size: many
v_call: TRBV10-3
d_call: .
cdr3_aa: CAISESKTSPPTDTQYF
cdr3_nt: TGTGCCATCAGTGAGTCGAAGACTAGTCCCCCCACAGATACGCAGTATTTT

j_call: TRBJ1-6
clone_size: .
v_call: TRBV4-2
d_call: .
cdr3_aa: CASSQETPEPLHF
cdr3_nt: TGTGCCAGCAGCCAAGAGACCCCCGAACCCCTCCACTTT

j_call: TRBJ1-5
clone_size: few
v_call: TRBV5-5
d_call: TRBD1
cdr3_aa: CASSLGWTGGVRNQPQHF
cdr3_nt: TGTGCCAGCAGCTTGGGGTGGACAGGGGGCGTTCGCAATCAGCCCCAGCATTTT

j_call: TRBJ2-1
clone_size: many
v_call: TRBV3-1
d_call: TRBD2
cdr3_aa: CASSRTTPGLAADEQFF
cdr3_nt: TGTGCCAGCAGCCGTACAACCCCTGGACTAGCGGCGGATGAGCAGTTCTTC

j_call: TRBJ1-2
clone_size: .
v_call: TRBV28
d_call: TRBD1
cdr3_aa: CASVTGNYGYTF
cdr3_nt: TGTGCCAGCGTGACAGGGAACTATGGCTACACCTTC

j_call: TRBJ1-1
clone_size: few
v_call: TRBV29-1
d_call: .
cdr3_aa: CSVPAKGNTEAFF
cdr3_nt: TGCAGCGTTCCGGCGAAAGGGAACACTGAAGCTTTCTTT

j_call: TRBJ2-3
clone_size: many
v_call: TRBV20-1
d_call: TRBD2
cdr3_aa: CSAPPSRTSGRSVFTDTQYF
cdr3_nt: TGCAGTGCTCCACCTAGCCGGACTAGCGGACGGAGTGTTTTTACAGATACGCAGTATTTT

j_call: TRBJ2-7
clone_size: many
v_call: TRBV5-5
d_call: TRBD2
cdr3_aa: CASSLTSGPTYEQYF
cdr3_nt: TGTGCCAGCAGCTTGACTAGCGGGCCTACCTACGAGCAGTACTTC

j_call: TRBJ2-7
clone_size: many
v_call: TRBV20-1
d_call: TRBD2
cdr3_aa: CSAAGTSGSSSYEQYF
cdr3_nt: TGCAGTGCTGCCGGGACTAGCGGGTCCAGCTCCTACGAGCAGTACTTC